These 17 T cell receptor beta chains originate from one sample sequenced in a study of blood T cell repertoires in COVID-19. The data were produced by immunoSEQ multiplex PCR, yet TCRdb's version contains in-frame clones alone and is incomplete. The data hold a few hundred thousand clones, with more than 85% observed a single time. Sample: peripheral blood. These receptors originate from a man aged 35 to 55 with active or convalescent COVID-19.

This chain connects TRBV2 to TRBJ1-5; D not resolved. V was trimmed by 3 bases and J by 0 bases, leaving 6 bases between them. Germline assignment: CDR1 SNHLY and CDR2 FYNNEI. The CDR3 has 14 residues. The CDR3 sequence is CASSDEGSNQPQHF. The CDR3 region has the DNA TGTGCCAGCAGTGACGAGGGTAGCAATCAGCCCCAGCATTTT.

A remark on this clone: The same CDR3 also results from other DNA sequences found in this sample. The rearrangement uses TRBV6-5 and TRBJ1-1; D is ambiguous. Trimming cost V 2 bases and J 5 bases, with 9 bases left between them. This CDR3 spans 13 amino acids. Germline values: CDR1 MNHEY, CDR2 SVGAGI. In DNA form, the CDR3 reads TGTGCCAGCAGTTACGAGGGAGGGACTGAAGCTTTCTTT. This sequence encodes CASSYEGGTEAFF.

The J gene is TRBJ1-1, the V gene TRBV28; 9 bases line up with TRBD1. Germline-derived CDR1 and CDR2 are MDHEN and SYDVKM. The CDR3 is 15 residues long. After removal of 6 bases from V and 1 base from J, the junction contained 6 bases not matched to a gene. CDR3 bases: TGTGCCAGCAGCCCAGGGACAGGGAAGAACACTGAAGCTTTCTTT. Translating it yields CASSPGTGKNTEAFF.

This chain joins TRBV19 and TRBJ2-7, with D perhaps matching TRBD1 (6 bases). CDR3 length equals 14 residues. The V and J ends lost 2 bases and 3 bases respectively, with 11 bases between them. Germline V gives CDR1 LNHDA, CDR2 SQIVND (reference sequence). The CDR3 sequence: CASSIQDRYYEQYF. The DNA of the CDR3 is TGTGCCAGTAGTATACAGGACAGATACTACGAGCAGTACTTC.

The chain is built from TRBV27 and TRBJ1-2; D may be TRBD1 (5 bases). The CDR3 totals 16 residues. Germline V gene data show CDR1 as MNHEY and CDR2 as SMNVEV (reference sequence). V was shortened by 3 bases and J by 3 bases, with 17 bases between the two germline ends. The DNA of the CDR3 is TGTGCCAGCAGTTTTGGAGGGGCCCAAGTCTACTATGGCTACACCTTC. Translation gives CASSFGGAQVYYGYTF.

J is TRBJ2-7 and V is TRBV27; a weak D match, TRBD1 (6 bases). V was shortened by 0 bases and J by 7 bases, with 7 bases between the two germline ends. CDR1 is MNHEY and CDR2 is SMNVEV in the germline V gene (reference sequence). The CDR3 has 12 amino acids. The CDR3 DNA sequence: TGTGCCAGCAGTTTATCCCAGGGGGAGCAGTACTTC. Translated: CASSLSQGEQYF.

The chain links TRBV5-1 to TRBJ1-1; 7 bases fit TRBD1. V gave up 4 bases and J gave up 1 base; unmatched junction bases: 7. The CDR3 is made up of 15 amino acids. The V gene's germline CDR1 is SGHRS and CDR2 YFSETQ. The CDR3 sequence is CASSPQQGWNTEAFF. CDR3 nucleotides: TGCGCCAGCAGCCCCCAACAGGGGTGGAACACTGAAGCTTTCTTT.

This clone came up a few times. V gene TRBV2 combines with J gene TRBJ2-1; TRBD2 agrees at 9 bases. The CDR3 spans 16 residues. Germline CDR1 and CDR2: SNHLY and FYNNEI. V lost 2 bases, J lost 7 bases, and 9 bases stayed unmatched. The CDR3 protein is CASSEHFSGSGNEQFF. The CDR3 DNA reads as TGTGCCAGCAGTGAACACTTTAGCGGGAGTGGGAATGAGCAGTTCTTC.

The chain's CDR3 is CASSDTVQPFGYTF. The CDR3, as DNA: TGTGCCAGCAGTGATACAGTCCAGCCCTTTGGCTACACCTTC. The chain carries TRBV2 and TRBJ1-2, with unresolved D. CDR3 length equals 14 residues. Trimming took 3 bases from V and 7 from J, leaving 15 bases between them. The germline CDR1 and CDR2 sequences are SNHLY and FYNNEI.

This chain connects TRBV11-3 to TRBJ1-1, with D tentatively TRBD1 (5 bases). This CDR3 spans 13 amino acids. Germline CDR1 reads SGHNT; CDR2 reads YENEEA. V lost 1 base and J 6 bases, leaving 9 bases between the germline ends. Here the CDR3 reads CASSLGGGAEAFF. Here the CDR3 DNA reads TGTGCCAGCAGCTTAGGGGGCGGTGCTGAAGCTTTCTTT.

The rearrangement uses TRBV2 and TRBJ2-1, with a tentative D call TRBD2 (6 bases). V was shortened by 4 bases and J by 7 bases, with 17 bases between the two germline ends. The germline gives CDR1 SNHLY, CDR2 FYNNEI. The CDR3 length is 15 residues. CDR3 region: CASSVLAPGLNEQFF. CDR3 nucleotide sequence: TGTGCCAGCAGTGTTCTAGCGCCAGGATTGAATGAGCAGTTCTTC.

This clone occurred once. V is TRBV5-7 and J is TRBJ2-7; D unresolved. TRBV5-7 belongs to the ORF category, with a function that is uncertain. CDR3 length: 11 amino acids. Trimming shortened V by 3 bases and J by 7 bases, and 8 bases separated the two germline ends. CDR3 sequence: CASSSPREQYF. In DNA form, the CDR3 reads TGTGCCAGCAGCTCGCCTAGGGAGCAGTACTTC.

The V and J genes are TRBV30 and TRBJ1-2; 7 bases agree with TRBD1. V trimming: 5 bases; J trimming: 8 bases; junction bases outside the gene matches: 8. The CDR3 contains 12 residues. The germline gives CDR1 GTSNPN, CDR2 SVGIG (reference sequence). Here the CDR3 reads CAWDRDVGGYTF. The CDR3, as DNA: TGTGCCTGGGACAGGGACGTCGGGGGCTACACCTTC. Using reference TRBV30 and TRBJ1-2 for the parts outside the CDR3, the full variable domain is SQTIHQWPATLVQPVGSPLSLECTVEGTSNPNLYWYRQAAGRGLQLLFYSVGIGQISSEVPQNLSASRPQDRQFILSSKKLLLSDSGFYLCAWDRDVGGYTFGSGTRLTVV.

The V gene is TRBV28, the J gene TRBJ1-1, with 10 bases that match TRBD1. With 7 bases clipped from V and 0 bases from J, the junction kept 11 bases outside the gene matches. Germline CDR1 MDHEN, CDR2 SYDVKM. CDR3 length equals 17 residues. The CDR3 region has the DNA TGTGCCAGCAACTCCCCGGGACAGGGGCCCATGAACACTGAAGCTTTCTTT. It codes for CASNSPGQGPMNTEAFF.

The rearrangement uses TRBV5-1 and TRBJ1-2, with 7 nucleotides matching TRBD1. Germline-derived CDR1 and CDR2 are SGHRS and YFSETQ. The CDR3 runs 15 residues. The V gene end was trimmed by 0 bases and the J gene end by 2 bases; junction bases not matched to a gene: 4. CDR3 in DNA: TGCGCCAGCAGCTTGGGGGGACAGTTAAACTATGGCTACACCTTC. This encodes CASSLGGQLNYGYTF.

The chain has TRBV6-6 and TRBJ1-2, with 9 nucleotides matching TRBD1. The V segment lost 10 bases and the J segment 7 bases; nucleotides outside the gene matches: 10. The CDR3 has 13 residues. Germline CDR1 and CDR2: MNHNY and SVGAGI (reference sequence). Written as DNA, the CDR3 is TGTGCCACCCAGGGACAGGGCGTAGGTGGCTACACCTTC. The encoded protein is CATQGQGVGGYTF.

This clone occurred once. The CDR3 bases are TGTGCCAGCAGTGAATCACATATGGGACAGGGCTATGGCTACACCTTC. This sequence encodes CASSESHMGQGYGYTF. The chain joins TRBV6-1 to TRBJ1-2, with 9 bases fitting TRBD1. Germline V gives CDR1 MNHNS, CDR2 SASEGT. This CDR3 has 16 residues. V lost 2 bases to trimming and J lost 4 bases; unmatched junction nucleotides: 8.